Following are 14 T cell receptor beta chains from one sample sequenced in a study of Ad26.COV2.S vaccination and SARS-CoV-2 variants. Treatment indicated: roughly 19 received Ad26.COV2.S at low or high dose, single or two shots; roughly five received placebo; per-sample allocation not given. It was on day 63 after the first vaccine or placebo injection that samples were taken. Assay used: immunoSEQ multiplex PCR; TCRdb lists only in-frame clones, some missing. Found here are around 450,000 clones, nearly 90% of them singletons; the top ten hold 1.5% to 2%. The sample consisted of peripheral blood, taken in a trial of Ad26.COV2.S vaccine versus placebo. Source of these receptors: a person aged 18-65 years who received the Ad26.COV2.S COVID-19 vaccine or a placebo.

The rearrangement uses TRBV10-3 and TRBJ2-2, with 8 bases lining up with TRBD2. Germline V gives CDR1 ENHRY, CDR2 SYGVKD. With V trimmed by 2 bases and J by 5 bases, 7 bases remained unmatched. This CDR3 has 16 amino acids. The CDR3 bases are TGTGCCATCAGTGAGCCACGGGGGGGTCTGACCGGGGAGCTGTTTTTT. Translation: CAISEPRGGLTGELFF.

The chain uses TRBV5-8 and TRBJ2-3; the D is unclear. The CDR3 extends over 13 amino acids. V shed 0 bases and J shed 1 base, with 3 bases lying between them. The germline CDR1 and CDR2 sequences are SGHTS and YDEGEE. The CDR3 DNA reads as TGTGCCAGCAGCTTGGTCCGCACAGATACGCAGTATTTT. It yields the protein CASSLVRTDTQYF.

The chain recombines TRBV19 with TRBJ1-2, with D possibly TRBD1 on 6 matching bases. The CDR3 is 16 amino acids. The germline V gene has CDR1 LNHDA and CDR2 SQIVND (reference sequence). Between the trimmed V and J ends, which lost 3 bases and 2 bases, there was a span of 16 bases. The CDR3 region is CASSMWGGSSNYGYTF. The CDR3 DNA sequence: TGTGCCAGTAGTATGTGGGGGGGCTCCTCGAACTATGGCTACACCTTC.

The chain links TRBV7-8 to TRBJ2-2; D is uncertain. Germline-derived CDR1 and CDR2 are SGHVS and FQNEAQ. The CDR3 loop spans 16 amino acids. Trimming removed 1 base at V and 1 base at J, with 10 bases between. CDR3 amino acids: CASSLEGGMNTGELFF. Written as DNA, the CDR3 is TGTGCCAGCAGCTTAGAGGGTGGGATGAACACCGGGGAGCTGTTTTTT.

This chain joins TRBV6-6 and TRBJ1-1, with 8 positions matching TRBD1. Looked up from germline, CDR1 is MNHNY and CDR2 is SVGAGI (reference sequence). After removal of 5 bases from V and 5 bases from J, the junction contained 7 bases not matched to a gene. This CDR3 comprises 14 residues. The CDR3 DNA is TGTGCCAGCAGTGGACAGGGATGGTGGACTGAAGCTTTCTTT. Protein sequence: CASSGQGWWTEAFF.

The rearrangement uses TRBV19 and TRBJ2-7; D is ambiguous. Germline assignment: CDR1 LNHDA and CDR2 SQIVND (reference sequence). This CDR3 has 12 amino acids. Trimming took 5 bases from V and 4 from J, leaving 9 bases between them. CDR3 coding DNA: TGTGCCAGTAGTTCCCTGCCGTACGAGCAGTACTTC. This codes for CASSSLPYEQYF.

This chain links TRBV11-2 with TRBJ2-7; D possibly corresponds to TRBD2 (6 bases). Germline CDR1 and CDR2: SGHAT and FQNNGV. Trimming stripped 0 bases from V and 2 bases from J, with 11 bases between. The CDR3 extends over 15 amino acids. CDR3 sequence reads: CASSLDGGATYEQYF. CDR3 coding DNA: TGTGCCAGCAGCTTAGATGGAGGGGCGACCTACGAGCAGTACTTC.

J is TRBJ2-1 and V is TRBV14; no firm D call. The CDR3 totals 14 residues. Germline-derived CDR1 and CDR2 are SGHDN and FVKESK. V lost 3 bases and J 7 bases, leaving 13 bases between the germline ends. The CDR3 nucleotides read TGTGCCAGCAGCCACCCCCGCTTCTCTAATGAGCAGTTCTTC. Its protein product is CASSHPRFSNEQFF.

The rearrangement links TRBV2 to TRBJ2-7, with D tentatively TRBD2 (5 bases). V was shortened by 5 bases and J by 3 bases, with 14 bases between the two germline ends. CDR1 is SNHLY and CDR2 is FYNNEI in the germline V gene. The CDR3 covers 14 residues. In DNA form, the CDR3 reads TGTGCCAGCAGTAGGGTGGTAGCGAGCTACGAGCAGTACTTC. It encodes CASSRVVASYEQYF.

The rearrangement links TRBV19 to TRBJ1-1; no clear D. The CDR3 consists of 14 residues. Germline lookup yields CDR1 LNHDA and CDR2 SQIVND (reference sequence). V lost 1 base, J lost 1 base, and 7 bases lay in between. In DNA form, the CDR3 reads TGTGCCAGTAGTATAGGCCCGCAGAACACTGAAGCTTTCTTT. Protein product: CASSIGPQNTEAFF.

The genes are TRBV29-1 and TRBJ2-7; weak D call: TRBD2 (5 bases). V was cut by 7 bases and J by 1 base, with 14 bases left in between. From germline, CDR1 is SQVTM and CDR2 ANQGSEA. This CDR3 has 13 residues. The CDR3 nucleotides read TGCAGCGCCCGAGGGTCACGTTCCTACGAGCAGTACTTC. This translates into CSARGSRSYEQYF.

The chain has TRBV5-1 and TRBJ1-4; no reliable D call. Germline loops: CDR1 SGHRS, CDR2 YFSETQ. There are 14 residues in the CDR3. V lost 3 bases and J 0 bases, leaving 6 bases between the germline ends. The CDR3 sequence: CASSSGPTNEKLFF. CDR3 nucleotide sequence: TGCGCCAGCAGCTCCGGACCAACTAATGAAAAACTGTTTTTT.

This clone has just one count. This chain links TRBV2 with TRBJ1-2; a possible D gene is TRBD1 (5 bases). Per germline, CDR1 SNHLY and CDR2 FYNNEI. Trimming removed 1 base from V and 6 bases from J, with 12 bases in between. This CDR3 is 14 amino acids long. The CDR3 here is CASSEGLGADGYTF. The CDR3 nucleotides are TGTGCCAGCAGTGAAGGGTTAGGGGCGGATGGCTACACCTTC.

This clone appeared once. The V gene is TRBV28, the J gene TRBJ2-3; D gene uncertain. CDR1 is MDHEN and CDR2 is SYDVKM in the germline V gene. V shed 5 bases and J shed 9 bases, with 15 bases lying between them. This CDR3 region has 13 residues. CDR3 residues: CASSATGGVTQYF. In nucleotides, the CDR3 is TGTGCCAGCAGTGCAACCGGTGGGGTAACGCAGTATTTT.